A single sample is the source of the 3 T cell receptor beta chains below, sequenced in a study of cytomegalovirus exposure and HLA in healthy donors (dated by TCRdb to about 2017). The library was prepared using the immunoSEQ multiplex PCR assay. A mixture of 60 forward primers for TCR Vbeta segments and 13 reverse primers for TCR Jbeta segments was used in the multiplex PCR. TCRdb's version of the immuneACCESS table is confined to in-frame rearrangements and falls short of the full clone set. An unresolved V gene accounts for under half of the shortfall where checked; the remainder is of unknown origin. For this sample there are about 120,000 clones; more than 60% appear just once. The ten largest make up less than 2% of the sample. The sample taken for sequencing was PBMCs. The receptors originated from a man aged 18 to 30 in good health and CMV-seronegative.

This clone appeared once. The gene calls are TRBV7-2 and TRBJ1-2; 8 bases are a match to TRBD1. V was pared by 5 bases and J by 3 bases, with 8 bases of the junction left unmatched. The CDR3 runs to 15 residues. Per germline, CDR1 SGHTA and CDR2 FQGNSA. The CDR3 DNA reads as TGTGCCAGCAGCCCCCAGGGGGCAGGAGACTATGGCTACACCTTC. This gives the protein CASSPQGAGDYGYTF.

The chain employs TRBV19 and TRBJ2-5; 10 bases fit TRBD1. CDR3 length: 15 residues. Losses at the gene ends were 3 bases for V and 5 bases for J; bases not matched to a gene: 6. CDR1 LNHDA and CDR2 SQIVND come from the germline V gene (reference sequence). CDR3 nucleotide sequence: TGTGCCAGTAGTATCGGGACAGGGGTTTTGGAGACCCAGTACTTC. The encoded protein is CASSIGTGVLETQYF.

CDR3 protein: CASSITGTFSYEQYF. In DNA form, the CDR3 reads TGTGCCAGCAGCATAACCGGGACTTTCTCCTACGAGCAGTACTTC. This chain links TRBV5-4 with TRBJ2-7; D may be TRBD2 (6 bases). Trimming took 4 bases from V and 0 from J, leaving 14 bases between them. Germline V gene data show CDR1 as SGHNT and CDR2 as YYREEE (reference sequence). CDR3 length: 15 amino acids.